These 13 T cell receptor beta chains share one sample of origin, sequenced in a study of shared clonotypes between healthy human individuals. CD45RO-negative, CCR7-selected cells formed the naive CD8 fraction, which excluded terminally differentiated effector memory CD45RA+ cells. Clones were read by immunoSEQ multiplex PCR, and TCRdb kept only the in-frame ones, dropping some. Altogether around 2.1 million clones are present, 85% to 95% being singletons, with the ten largest covering about 1.8%. The sequenced sample was naive CD8+ T cells from PBMCs. These receptors came from a man aged 18 to 30 in good health. Some clones in this sample may be carry-over from other donors' samples.

V and J are TRBV7-8 and TRBJ2-7; TRBD2 aligns across 11 bases. The J segment lost 6 bases and the V segment lost 4 bases, leaving 11 bases of the junction unmatched. Germline V gene sequence: CDR1 SGHVS, CDR2 FQNEAQ. This CDR3 contains 16 residues. The CDR3 protein is CASSSNSGRASREQYF. The DNA of the CDR3 is TGTGCCAGCAGCTCTAATAGCGGGAGGGCCTCTCGCGAGCAGTACTTC.

This chain connects TRBV28 to TRBJ2-3, with TRBD1 identical over 8 bases. Germline CDR1 and CDR2: MDHEN and SYDVKM. The CDR3 has 16 amino acids. J gave up 8 bases and V 6 bases, and 16 bases lay outside the gene matches. The CDR3 nucleotides are TGTGCCAGCAGGCCAGCGAACCGGGACAGGCGGCCTACGCAGTATTTT. This translates into CASRPANRDRRPTQYF.

The chain uses TRBV11-2 and TRBJ2-1, with 7 bases matching TRBD2. CDR3 size: 15 residues. Germline CDR1 and CDR2: SGHAT and FQNNGV. V lost 1 base and J lost 4; bases outside the gene matches: 4. CDR3 sequence (DNA): TGTGCCAGCAGCTTAGGGGGACTACCATACAATGAGCAGTTCTTC. As protein: CASSLGGLPYNEQFF. Variable domain in full (rest from reference TRBV11-2 and TRBJ2-1): EAGVAQSPRYKIIEKRQSVAFWCNPISGHATLYWYQQILGQGPKLLIQFQNNGVVDDSQLPKDRFSAERLKGVDSTLKIQPAKLEDSAVYLCASSLGGLPYNEQFFGPGTRLTVL.

The chain combines TRBV5-1 with TRBJ2-1; D may be TRBD2 (5 bases). V was pared by 9 bases and J by 6 bases, with 16 bases between. The germline CDR1 and CDR2 sequences are SGHRS and YFSETQ. CDR3 length equals 13 residues. CDR3 amino acids: CATRSSGFNEQFF. DNA for the CDR3: TGCGCCACCAGATCGTCGGGGTTCAATGAGCAGTTCTTC.

The chain links TRBV7-8 to TRBJ2-1; 7 bases align to TRBD2. Losses at the gene ends were 2 bases for V and 4 bases for J; bases not matched to a gene: 14. The germline V gene has CDR1 SGHVS and CDR2 FQNEAQ. CDR3 size: 18 residues. CDR3 sequence reads: CASSLSFMGGSLYNEQFF. The DNA of the CDR3 is TGTGCCAGCAGCTTAAGTTTTATGGGCGGGAGTCTGTACAATGAGCAGTTCTTC. Using reference TRBV7-8 and TRBJ2-1 for the parts outside the CDR3, the full variable domain is GAGVSQSPRYKVAKRGQDVALRCDPISGHVSLFWYQQALGQGPEFLTYFQNEAQLDKSGLPSDRFFAERPEGSVSTLKIQRTQQEDSAVYLCASSLSFMGGSLYNEQFFGPGTRLTVL.

The chain is built from TRBV2 and TRBJ1-1, with TRBD1 as a possible D gene (6 bases). V was trimmed by 1 base and J by 0 bases, leaving 6 bases between them. This CDR3 is 14 amino acids long. Germline assignment: CDR1 SNHLY and CDR2 FYNNEI. CDR3 sequence (DNA): TGTGCCAGCAGTGAAGACAGGGTGAACACTGAAGCTTTCTTT. Protein: CASSEDRVNTEAFF. Together with reference TRBV2 and TRBJ1-1, the CDR3 gives the full variable domain: EPEVTQTPSHQVTQMGQEVILRCVPISNHLYFYWYRQILGQKVEFLVSFYNNEISEKSEIFDDQFSVERPDGSNFTLKIRSTKLEDSAMYFCASSEDRVNTEAFFGQGTRLTVV.

This clone has more than one count but fewer than ten. The chain combines TRBV7-6 with TRBJ1-4; D not resolved. The germline gives CDR1 SGHVS, CDR2 FNYEAQ. Trimming left V 3 bases short and J 7 bases short, with 15 bases between. The CDR3 consists of 15 residues. The CDR3 DNA reads as TGTGCCAGCAGCTTGCGTGAATTAGTGGGTGAAAAACTGTTTTTT. Its translation is CASSLRELVGEKLFF.

The chain joins TRBV5-6 to TRBJ2-7; 7 nucleotides align to TRBD2. Germline V gene lookup returns CDR1 SGHDT and CDR2 YYEEEE. J gave up 5 bases and V 5 bases, and 7 bases lay outside the gene matches. CDR3 size: 13 residues. CDR3 in amino acids: CASRSGTNNEQYF. The CDR3, as DNA: TGTGCCAGCAGGTCCGGGACTAACAACGAGCAGTACTTC.

The genes are TRBV6-7 and TRBJ2-1; 9 positions match TRBD2. TRBV6-7 counts as an open reading frame of uncertain function. The CDR3 extends over 18 amino acids. Trimming took 5 bases from V and 6 from J; bases not matched to a gene: 17. This chain's CDR3 is CASSRASGTWVVRNEQFF. The DNA for the CDR3 is TGTGCCAGCAGTCGGGCTAGCGGGACCTGGGTGGTGCGCAATGAGCAGTTCTTC.

The chain couples TRBV7-2 to TRBJ2-7; no clear D gene. Germline V lookup: CDR1 SGHTA, CDR2 FQGNSA. The CDR3 is made up of 13 amino acids. Deletions cut 8 bases from V and 0 bases from J, with 11 bases between. The CDR3 nucleotides read TGTGCCAGCGGTTTAAGTGCCTCCTACGAGCAGTACTTC. Translation: CASGLSASYEQYF.

The gene calls are TRBV9 and TRBJ2-3; TRBD1 agrees at 8 bases. Trimming at V came to 3 bases and at J to 4 bases, leaving 22 bases not matched to a gene. CDR1 SGDLS and CDR2 YYNGEE come from the germline V gene. The CDR3 is 20 residues long. The chain's CDR3 is CASSAPKTVTGGLPADTQYF. CDR3 DNA: TGTGCCAGCAGCGCGCCGAAAACCGTAACAGGGGGGCTGCCAGCAGATACGCAGTATTTT.

This clone occurred a few times. The chain couples TRBV4-3 to TRBJ1-1; the D is unclear. Trimming shortened V by 1 base and J by 1 base, and 10 bases separated the two germline ends. From germline, CDR1 is LGHNA and CDR2 YSLEER. CDR3 size: 15 residues. CDR3 sequence: CASSQGAVRNTEAFF. Written as DNA, the CDR3 is TGCGCCAGCAGCCAAGGGGCAGTGAGGAACACTGAAGCTTTCTTT.

The chain links TRBV30 to TRBJ2-1; D possibly corresponds to TRBD1 (6 bases). This CDR3 is built from 18 residues. Germline V lookup: CDR1 GTSNPN, CDR2 SVGIG (reference sequence). With 3 bases removed from V and 6 bases from J, the gap between germline ends came to 27 bases. The CDR3 nucleotides are TGTGCCTGGAGCCCCCTGCTCTCGACAGGCTTCTCCGGCAATGAGCAGTTCTTC. Translation gives CAWSPLLSTGFSGNEQFF.